This T cell receptor (beta chain) originates from a study of response to subunit inactivated influenza vaccine. V was cut by 5 bases and J by 6 bases, with 14 bases left in between. The CDR3 runs 14 residues. CDR1 is MNHEY, CDR2 SVGEGT, per germline. This clonotype was counted at least ten times. Via MiXCR, TCRdb re-called the RT-PCR reads, giving one row per CDR3 protein. The table has around 530,000 distinct CDR3 sequences, approximately 16% seen once. Material: CD4+ T cells sorted from PBMCs, obtained less than 30 months after vaccination. The J gene is TRBJ2-1, the V gene TRBV6-2 or TRBV6-3, with D perhaps TRBD1 (6 bases). This receptor was obtained from a man aged 50 to 69 who received an inactivated influenza vaccine. The DNA for the CDR3 is TGTGCCAGCAGTCTCCAGACAGGAAGCAATGAGCAGTTCTTC. Protein: CASSLQTGSNEQFF.